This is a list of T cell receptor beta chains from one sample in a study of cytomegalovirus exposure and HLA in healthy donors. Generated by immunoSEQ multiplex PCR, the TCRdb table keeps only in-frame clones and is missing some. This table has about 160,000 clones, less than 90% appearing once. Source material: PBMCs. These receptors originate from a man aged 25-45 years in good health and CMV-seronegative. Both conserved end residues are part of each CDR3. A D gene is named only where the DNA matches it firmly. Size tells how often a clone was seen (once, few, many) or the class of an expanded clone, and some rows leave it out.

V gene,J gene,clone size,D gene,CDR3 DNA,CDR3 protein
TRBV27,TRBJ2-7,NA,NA,TGTGCCAGCAGTTTTATGGCAGCGACCTACGAGCAGTACTTC,CASSFMAATYEQYF
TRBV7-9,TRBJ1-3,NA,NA,TGTGCCAGCCAGCCAGGGTCTGGAAACACCATATATTTT,CASQPGSGNTIYF
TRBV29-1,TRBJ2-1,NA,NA,TGCAGCGTTGGGAACAGTAACAATGAGCAGTTCTTC,CSVGNSNNEQFF
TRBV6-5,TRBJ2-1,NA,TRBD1,TGTGCCAGCGGAACAGGGGGGCCCGGGGAGCAGTTCTTC,CASGTGGPGEQFF
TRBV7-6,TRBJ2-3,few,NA,TGTGCCAGCAGCTTAGCGGTGCGCGGGAGCACAGATACGCAGTATTTT,CASSLAVRGSTDTQYF
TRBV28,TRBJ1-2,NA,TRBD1,TGTGCCAGCAGTCCCCGCCGCCGACAGGGGGGGGCTAACTGGGGTAACTATGGCTACACCTTC,CASSPRRRQGGANWGNYGYTF
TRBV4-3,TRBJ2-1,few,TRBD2,TGCGCCAGCAGCCAAGATAAGGCTAGCGGGACCTACAATGAGCAGTTCTTC,CASSQDKASGTYNEQFF
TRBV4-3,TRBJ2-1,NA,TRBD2,TGCGCCAGCAGCCACACTAGCGAATCCCATGAGCAGTTCTTC,CASSHTSESHEQFF
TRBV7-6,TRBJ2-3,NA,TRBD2,TGTGCCAGCAGCCTAATAGCGGGGGGCAGTTCAGATACGCAGTATTTT,CASSLIAGGSSDTQYF
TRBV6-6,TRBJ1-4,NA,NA,TGTGCCAGCAGGAAGGACAGTCGGGCAAATGAAAAACTGTTTTTT,CASRKDSRANEKLFF
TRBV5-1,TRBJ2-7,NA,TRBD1,TGCGCCAGCAGCTCCAACTTGGACAGGGCGAAAAAGTACTTC,CASSSNLDRAKKYF
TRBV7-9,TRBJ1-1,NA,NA,TGTGCCAGCAGCTCCCACGGAGTAAGCACTGAAGCTTTCTTT,CASSSHGVSTEAFF
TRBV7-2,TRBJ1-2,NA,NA,TGTGCCAGCAGCCCCACAGCAGGGGTTAACTATGGCTACACCTTC,CASSPTAGVNYGYTF
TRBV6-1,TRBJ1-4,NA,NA,TGTGCCAGCAATCCTACGGGACACCTTAATGAAAAACTGTTTTTT,CASNPTGHLNEKLFF
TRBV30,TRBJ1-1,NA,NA,TGTGCCTGGAAATTCCGATTCCGGGACGGGAGGGCTTTCTTT,CAWKFRFRDGRAFF
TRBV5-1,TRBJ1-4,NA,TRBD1,TGCGCCAGCAGGTTCAGGGGGCAGGAGGAAAAACTGTTTTTT,CASRFRGQEEKLFF
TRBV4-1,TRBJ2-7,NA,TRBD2,TGCGCCAGCAGCCCCGTTAGCGGGAGGGCCCACGAGCAGTACTTC,CASSPVSGRAHEQYF
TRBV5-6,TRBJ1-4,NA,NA,TGTGCCAGCAGTGGGTCCGGAGGTGAAAAACTGTTTTTT,CASSGSGGEKLFF
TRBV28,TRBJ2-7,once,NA,TGTGCCAGCAGTTTCAGTGGCAGTAGCGTCAACGAGCAGTACTTC,CASSFSGSSVNEQYF
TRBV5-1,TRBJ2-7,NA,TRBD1,TGCGCCAGCAGCCCGGGACAGGGGGGCTACGAGCAGTACTTC,CASSPGQGGYEQYF
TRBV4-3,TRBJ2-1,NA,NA,TGCGCCAGCAGCTCCCGGGACTCTTCCTACAATGAGCAGTTCTTC,CASSSRDSSYNEQFF
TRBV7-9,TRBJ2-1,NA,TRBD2,TGTGCCAGCAGAAGCGGGAGCCCCTACAATGAGCAGTTCTTC,CASRSGSPYNEQFF
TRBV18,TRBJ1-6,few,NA,TGTGCCAGCTCACCGACTAAACCCCGACGGGATTCACCCCTCCACTTT,CASSPTKPRRDSPLHF
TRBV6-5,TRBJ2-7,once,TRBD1,TGTGCCAGCAGTGGACAGGGTCGGGAGCAGTACTTC,CASSGQGREQYF
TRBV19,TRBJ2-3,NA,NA,TGTGCCAGTAGTCTCACGGGGAACACAGATACGCAGTATTTT,CASSLTGNTDTQYF
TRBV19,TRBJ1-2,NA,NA,TGTGCCAGTCGCCCCCATGACAGGAACTATGGCTACACCTTC,CASRPHDRNYGYTF
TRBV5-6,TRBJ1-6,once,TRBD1,TGTGCCAGCAGCTGGTGGGACAGGGATAATTCACCCCTCCACTTT,CASSWWDRDNSPLHF
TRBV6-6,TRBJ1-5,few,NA,TGTGCCAGCAGTCCCCACAGGGACAATCAGCCCCAGCATTTT,CASSPHRDNQPQHF
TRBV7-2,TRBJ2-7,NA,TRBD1,TGTGCCAGCAGCTTGGACAGGGGCTACGAGCAGTACTTC,CASSLDRGYEQYF
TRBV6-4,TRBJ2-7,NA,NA,TGTGCCAGCAGTGAGGGGGCAGGGGAATCCTACGAGCAGTACTTC,CASSEGAGESYEQYF
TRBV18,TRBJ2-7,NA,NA,TGTGCCAGCTCCCGGGTACAAGGAGACGAGCAGTACTTC,CASSRVQGDEQYF
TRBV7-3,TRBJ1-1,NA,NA,TGTGCCAGCAGCTTAGCGGCAGCGAACACTGAAGCTTTCTTT,CASSLAAANTEAFF
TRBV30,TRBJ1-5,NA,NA,TGTGCCTGGAGTTGGGCCGATCAGCCCCAGCATTTT,CAWSWADQPQHF
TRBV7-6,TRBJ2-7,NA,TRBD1,TGTGCCAGCAGCTCCGGCGGCAGGGGGCTTTACGAGCAGTACTTC,CASSSGGRGLYEQYF
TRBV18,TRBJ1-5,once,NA,TGTGCCAGCTCACCCGTGGGGAGCTTTAGCAATCAGCCCCAGCATTTT,CASSPVGSFSNQPQHF
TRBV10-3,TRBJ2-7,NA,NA,TGTGCCATCGGGAGTGATCTGACAGGACCCCGCTACGAGCAGTACTTC,CAIGSDLTGPRYEQYF
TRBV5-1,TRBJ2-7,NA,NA,TGCGCCAGCAGCCCGGACAGCTCCTACGAGCAGTACTTC,CASSPDSSYEQYF
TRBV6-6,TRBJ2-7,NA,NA,TGTGCCAGCAGTTCCTATGATAGGGGTTCCGAGCAGTACTTC,CASSSYDRGSEQYF
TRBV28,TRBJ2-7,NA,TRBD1,TGTGCCAGCAGTTTAATGGGACAGGGAGGTAACGAGCAGTACTTC,CASSLMGQGGNEQYF
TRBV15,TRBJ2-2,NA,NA,TGTGCCACCAGCACTTGGAGAGCCGGGGAGCTGTTTTTT,CATSTWRAGELFF